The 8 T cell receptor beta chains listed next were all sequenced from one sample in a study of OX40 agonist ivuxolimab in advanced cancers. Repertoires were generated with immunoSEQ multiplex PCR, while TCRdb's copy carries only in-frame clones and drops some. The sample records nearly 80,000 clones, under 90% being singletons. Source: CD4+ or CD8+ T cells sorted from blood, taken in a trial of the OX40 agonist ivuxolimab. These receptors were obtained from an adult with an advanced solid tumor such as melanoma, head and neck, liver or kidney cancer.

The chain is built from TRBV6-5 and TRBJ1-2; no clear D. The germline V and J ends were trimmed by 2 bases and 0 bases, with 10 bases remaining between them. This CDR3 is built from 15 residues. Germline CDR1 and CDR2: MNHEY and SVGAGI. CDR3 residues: CASSYDRKSNYGYTF. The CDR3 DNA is TGTGCCAGCAGTTACGATAGGAAGTCTAACTATGGCTACACCTTC.

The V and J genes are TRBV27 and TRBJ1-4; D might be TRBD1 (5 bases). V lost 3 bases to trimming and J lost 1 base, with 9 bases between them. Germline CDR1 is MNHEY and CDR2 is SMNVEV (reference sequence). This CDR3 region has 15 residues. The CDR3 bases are TGTGCCAGCAGTTTGATGGGACTAACTAATGAAAAACTGTTTTTT. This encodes CASSLMGLTNEKLFF.

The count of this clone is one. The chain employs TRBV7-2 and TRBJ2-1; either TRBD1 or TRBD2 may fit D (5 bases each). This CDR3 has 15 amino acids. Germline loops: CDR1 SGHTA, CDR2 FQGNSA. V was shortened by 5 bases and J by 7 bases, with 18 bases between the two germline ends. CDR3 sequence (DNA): TGTGCCAGCAGCCGGGACGGGATCGGTGGGAATGAGCAGTTCTTC. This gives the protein CASSRDGIGGNEQFF.

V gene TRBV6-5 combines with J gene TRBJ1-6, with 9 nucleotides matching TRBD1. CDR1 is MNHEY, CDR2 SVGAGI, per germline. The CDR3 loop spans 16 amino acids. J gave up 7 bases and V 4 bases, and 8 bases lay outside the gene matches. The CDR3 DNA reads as TGTGCCAGCAGTTTCCAACACAGGGGGCCGAATTCACCCCTCCACTTT. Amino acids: CASSFQHRGPNSPLHF.

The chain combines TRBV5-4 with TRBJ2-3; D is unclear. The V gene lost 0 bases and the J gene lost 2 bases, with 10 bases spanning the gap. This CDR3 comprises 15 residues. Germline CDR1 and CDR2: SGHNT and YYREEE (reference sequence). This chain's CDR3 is CASSLAWRNTDTQYF. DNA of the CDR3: TGTGCCAGCAGCTTGGCGTGGCGGAACACAGATACGCAGTATTTT.

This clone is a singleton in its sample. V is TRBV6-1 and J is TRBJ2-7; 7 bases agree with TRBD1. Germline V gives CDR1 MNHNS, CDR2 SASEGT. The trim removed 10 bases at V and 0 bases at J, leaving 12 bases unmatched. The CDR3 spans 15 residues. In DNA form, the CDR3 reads TGTGCCACAGTGAAGTCGGGGACAGTCTCCTACGAGCAGTACGTC. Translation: CATVKSGTVSYEQYV.

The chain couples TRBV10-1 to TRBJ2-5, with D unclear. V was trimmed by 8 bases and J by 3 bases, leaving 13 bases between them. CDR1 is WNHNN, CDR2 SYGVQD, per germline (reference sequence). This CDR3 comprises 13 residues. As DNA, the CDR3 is TGCGCCAGCGGGCCTAGTTCTAAAGAGACCCAGTACTTC. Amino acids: CASGPSSKETQYF.

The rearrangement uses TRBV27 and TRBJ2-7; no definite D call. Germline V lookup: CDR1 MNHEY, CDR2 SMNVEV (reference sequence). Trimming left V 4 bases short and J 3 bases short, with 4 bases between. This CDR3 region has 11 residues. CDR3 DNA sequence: TGTGCCAGCAGTTCGCACTACGAGCAGTACTTC. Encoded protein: CASSSHYEQYF.